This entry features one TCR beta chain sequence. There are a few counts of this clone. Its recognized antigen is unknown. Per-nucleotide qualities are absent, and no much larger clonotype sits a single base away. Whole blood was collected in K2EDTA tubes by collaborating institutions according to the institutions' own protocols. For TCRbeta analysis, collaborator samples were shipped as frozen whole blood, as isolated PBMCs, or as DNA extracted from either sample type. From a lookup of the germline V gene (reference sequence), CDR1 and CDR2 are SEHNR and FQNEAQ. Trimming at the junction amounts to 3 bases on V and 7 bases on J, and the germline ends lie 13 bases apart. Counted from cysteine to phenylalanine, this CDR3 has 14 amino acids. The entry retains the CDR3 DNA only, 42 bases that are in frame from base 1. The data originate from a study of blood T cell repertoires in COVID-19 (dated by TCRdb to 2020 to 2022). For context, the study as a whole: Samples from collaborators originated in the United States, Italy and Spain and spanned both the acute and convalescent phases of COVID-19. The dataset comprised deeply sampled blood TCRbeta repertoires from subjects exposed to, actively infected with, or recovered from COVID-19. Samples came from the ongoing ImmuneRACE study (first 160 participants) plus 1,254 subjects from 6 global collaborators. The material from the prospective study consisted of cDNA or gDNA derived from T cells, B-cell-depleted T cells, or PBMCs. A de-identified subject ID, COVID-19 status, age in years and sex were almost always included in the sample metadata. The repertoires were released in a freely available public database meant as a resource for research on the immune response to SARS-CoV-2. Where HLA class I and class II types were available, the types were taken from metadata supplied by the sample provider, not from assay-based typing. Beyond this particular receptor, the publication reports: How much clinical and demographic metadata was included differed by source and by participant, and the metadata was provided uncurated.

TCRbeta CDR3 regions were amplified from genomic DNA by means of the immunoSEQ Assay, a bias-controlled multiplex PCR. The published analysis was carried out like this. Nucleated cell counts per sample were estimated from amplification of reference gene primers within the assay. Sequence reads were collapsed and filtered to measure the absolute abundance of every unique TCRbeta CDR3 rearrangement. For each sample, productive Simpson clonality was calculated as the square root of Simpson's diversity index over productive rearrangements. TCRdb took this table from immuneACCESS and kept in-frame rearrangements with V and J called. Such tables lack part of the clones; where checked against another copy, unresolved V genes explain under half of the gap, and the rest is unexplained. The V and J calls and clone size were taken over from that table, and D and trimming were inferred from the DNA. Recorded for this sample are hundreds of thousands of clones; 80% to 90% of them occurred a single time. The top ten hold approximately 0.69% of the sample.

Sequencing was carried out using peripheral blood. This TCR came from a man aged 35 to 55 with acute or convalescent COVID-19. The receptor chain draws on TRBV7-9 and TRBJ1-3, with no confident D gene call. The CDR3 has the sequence CASSLDFEANTIYF. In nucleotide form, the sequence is TGTGCCAGCAGCTTGGATTTCGAGGCTAACACCATATATTTT.